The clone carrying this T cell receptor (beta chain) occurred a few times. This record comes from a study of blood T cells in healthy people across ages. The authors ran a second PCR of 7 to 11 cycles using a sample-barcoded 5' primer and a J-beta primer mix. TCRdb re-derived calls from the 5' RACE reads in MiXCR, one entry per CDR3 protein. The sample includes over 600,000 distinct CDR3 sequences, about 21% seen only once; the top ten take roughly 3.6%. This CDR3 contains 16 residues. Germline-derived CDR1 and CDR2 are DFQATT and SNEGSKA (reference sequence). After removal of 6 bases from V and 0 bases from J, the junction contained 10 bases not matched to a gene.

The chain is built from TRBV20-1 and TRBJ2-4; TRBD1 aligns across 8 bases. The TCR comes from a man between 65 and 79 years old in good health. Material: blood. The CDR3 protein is CSAAGQVEIAKNIQYF. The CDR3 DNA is TGCAGTGCGGCGGGACAGGTCGAAATAGCCAAAAACATTCAGTACTTC.